This TCR beta chain emerged from a study of T-cell reconstitution after alpha-beta-depleted transplantation in children (dated by TCRdb to the mid-2010s). Regarding the research as a whole: The study quantitatively tracked T-cell immune reconstitution after TCRalphabeta/CD19-depleted allogeneic hematopoietic cell transplantation in children using TCR repertoire profiling.

Library generation was performed with PCR. Sequencing was performed on an Illumina HiSeq 2500. TCR libraries were prepared with molecular barcoding, using unique molecular identifiers to normalize TCRbeta repertoire quantification. TCRdb ran its own pipeline on the public reads, namely fastp trimming at Q25 and MiXCR clone calling, and kept in-frame beta chains. Rows with one shared CDR3 protein collapse into an entry with the most common genes and DNA. The sample data list 200,000 to 250,000 distinct CDR3 sequences, and 11% of these were observed just once. The ten top clones hold roughly 30% of the sample. The treatment or condition label for this specimen denotes: allogeneic hematopoietic cell transplantation with graft depleted of TCRalphabeta T cells and CD19 B cells. TCRalphabeta/CD19-depleted allogeneic hematopoietic cell grafts were given to the transplant recipients, all of whom were children.

This clonotype was detected many times. Its cognate antigen has yet to be identified. Per-base qualities were not stored, and no clone one base away is much larger. Broad study findings and their caveats: The frequencies of hyperexpanded clones fell over the following months, and after one year, T-cell counts and TCRbeta diversity were mostly attributed to newly produced T cells. Apparently early alphabetaT-cell count recovery about two months after transplant reportedly relied on only several hundred rapidly expanded clones derived from non-depleted graft cells. The high TCRbeta diversity at day 60 in some patients was ascribed to recipient T cells and intrathymic progenitors that had survived conditioning.

The sequencing here drew on PBMCs, taken before TCRalphabeta/CD19-depleted stem cell transplant. The receptor's source is a child in the first two years of life with acute myeloid leukemia, due to receive a stem cell transplant.

The nucleotide sequence reads as follows: TGCAGCGTAGGCCGACAGGCCCCCGGGGAGCTGTTTTTT. Its product reads: CSVGRQAPGELFF. The chain is made from TRBV29-1 and TRBJ2-2; the D segment could be TRBD1, given 6 matching bases. Sequences SQVTM (CDR1) and ANQGSEA (CDR2) are obtained from the germline V gene. The CDR3 spans 13 residues, from the cysteine through the phenylalanine. The kept DNA is CDR3 alone, 39 bases in frame from the first base. V lost 6 bases and J lost 6 bases; the stretch between them is 14 bases long.